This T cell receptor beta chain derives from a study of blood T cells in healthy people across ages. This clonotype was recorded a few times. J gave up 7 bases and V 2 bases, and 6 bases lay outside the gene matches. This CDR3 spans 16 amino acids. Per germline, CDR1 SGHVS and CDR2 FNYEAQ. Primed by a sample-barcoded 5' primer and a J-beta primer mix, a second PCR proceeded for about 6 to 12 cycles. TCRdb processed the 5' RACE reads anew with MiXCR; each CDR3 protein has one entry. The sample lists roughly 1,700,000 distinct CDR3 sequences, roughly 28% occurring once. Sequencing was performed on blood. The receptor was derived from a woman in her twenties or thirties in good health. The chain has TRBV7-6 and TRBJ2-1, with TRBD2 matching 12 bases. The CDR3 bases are TGTGCCAGCAGCTTACCAGGACTAGCGGGACGAAATGAGCAGTTCTTC. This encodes CASSLPGLAGRNEQFF.